The 25 T cell receptor beta chains below were found in one sample sequenced in a study of blood T cell repertoires in COVID-19. Profiling relied on immunoSEQ multiplex PCR, and the TCRdb table lists in-frame clones only, not all of them. This table holds 250,000 or so clones, about 83% found once. Sequenced material: peripheral blood. The receptors stem from a man aged 45-65 years with acute or convalescent COVID-19.

DNA of the CDR3: TGTGCCTGGGACCTAGCGGGGGGCGGGTATACGCAGTATTTT. This gives the protein CAWDLAGGGYTQYF. This chain uses TRBV30 with TRBJ2-3; TRBD2 agrees at 11 bases. V trimming: 5 bases; J trimming: 7 bases; junction bases outside the gene matches: 8. CDR1 GTSNPN and CDR2 SVGIG come from the germline V gene (reference sequence). The CDR3 consists of 14 residues.

CDR3 sequence reads: CASSKGQSTGELFF. CDR3 bases: TGTGCCAGCAGTAAAGGACAGTCCACCGGGGAGCTGTTTTTT. The chain combines TRBV25-1 with TRBJ2-2; weak D call: TRBD1 (6 bases). The germline V gene has CDR1 MGHDK and CDR2 SYGVNS. The V end lost 5 bases, the J end lost 4 bases, and 11 bases lay between the germline ends. CDR3 length equals 14 residues.

The rearrangement joins TRBV18 to TRBJ2-2; the D gene is possibly TRBD1 (6 bases). V was shortened by 1 base and J by 4 bases, with 13 bases between the two germline ends. In germline, CDR1 is KGHSH, CDR2 LQKENI. There are 16 residues in the CDR3. The CDR3 region has the DNA TGTGCCAGCTCACCACGTCAGGGGCTTGGCACCGGGGAGCTGTTTTTT. Its protein is CASSPRQGLGTGELFF.

This sequence joins TRBV11-1 and TRBJ2-1, with 8 bases fitting TRBD2. The CDR3 is 16 amino acids. Germline V gives CDR1 SGHAT, CDR2 FQDESV (reference sequence). Unmatched junction bases numbered 9, after V lost 1 base and J lost 7 bases. The CDR3 sequence: CASSLGLAGLGNEQFF. The CDR3 coding sequence is TGTGCCAGCAGCTTAGGTCTAGCGGGCCTGGGGAATGAGCAGTTCTTC.

Regarding this clone: The sample contains more than one DNA sequence encoding this CDR3. The chain uses TRBV5-1 and TRBJ1-1; D unclear. Germline V gene data show CDR1 as SGHRS and CDR2 as YFSETQ. V was shortened by 0 bases and J by 5 bases, with 11 bases between the two germline ends. CDR3 length: 14 residues. The CDR3, as DNA: TGCGCCAGCAGCTTGGGTGGAGGTCGTACTGAAGCTTTCTTT. This codes for CASSLGGGRTEAFF.

This clone was picked up one time. The V gene is TRBV4-2, the J gene TRBJ1-3; TRBD1 agrees at 9 bases. J lost 6 bases, V lost 3 bases, and 6 bases had no gene match. Germline V CDR1 and CDR2: LGHNA, YNFKEQ. The CDR3 sequence is 15 residues long. The chain's CDR3 is CASSQQQGAENTIYF. As DNA, the CDR3 is TGTGCCAGCAGCCAGCAACAGGGGGCCGAAAACACCATATATTTT.

The DNA for the CDR3 is TGTGCCAGCAGTCGCTCGACAGGGGCGGGTGGCTACACCTTC. Translating gives CASSRSTGAGGYTF. The chain links TRBV6-5 to TRBJ1-2, with 8 bases aligning to TRBD1. CDR3 length: 14 residues. Germline V gene data show CDR1 as MNHEY and CDR2 as SVGAGI. Trimming took 5 bases from V and 7 from J; bases not matched to a gene: 9.

Many counts were recorded for this clone. The V and J genes are TRBV4-1 and TRBJ2-3, with 10 bases identical to TRBD2. The trim removed 0 bases at V and 4 bases at J, leaving 7 bases unmatched. CDR3 length equals 17 residues. Looked up from germline, CDR1 is MGHRA and CDR2 is YSYEKL. DNA of the CDR3: TGCGCCAGCAGCCAAGAATCAGCGGGGGGGCGCGCAGATACGCAGTATTTT. This translates into CASSQESAGGRADTQYF.

The V and J genes are TRBV5-8 and TRBJ2-3; 7 bases match TRBD1. The CDR3 is 14 residues long. The V gene end was trimmed by 4 bases and the J gene end by 4 bases; junction bases not matched to a gene: 6. Looked up from germline, CDR1 is SGHTS and CDR2 is YDEGEE. CDR3: CASSSGQAPDTQYF. The CDR3, as DNA: TGTGCCAGCAGCAGCGGACAGGCCCCAGATACGCAGTATTTT. The variable domain in full, completed from reference TRBV5-8 and TRBJ2-3, reads EAGVTQSPTHLIKTRGQQATLRCSPISGHTSVYWYQQALGLGLQFLLWYDEGEERNRGNFPPRFSGRQFPNYSSELNVNALELEDSALYLCASSSGQAPDTQYFGPGTRLTVL.

This clone was found once. The chain is built from TRBV5-1 and TRBJ2-7; TRBD2 might be the D (6 bases). CDR3 size: 15 residues. Deletions cut 0 bases from V and 2 bases from J, with 12 bases between. CDR1 is SGHRS, CDR2 YFSETQ, per germline. The CDR3 region has the DNA TGCGCCAGCAGCTTGGACCCCGGGGGAACCTACGAGCAGTACTTC. It is translated as CASSLDPGGTYEQYF.

For the CDR3, the DNA is TGTGCCAGCAGTTTCGCGACAGCTACCAATGAAAAACTGTTTTTT. This translates into CASSFATATNEKLFF. The chain links TRBV6-6 to TRBJ1-4; weak D call: TRBD1 (5 bases). V was pared by 4 bases and J by 5 bases, with 14 bases between. The length of the CDR3 is 15 residues. Germline V gene lookup returns CDR1 MNHNY and CDR2 SVGAGI (reference sequence).

The chain carries TRBV5-1 and TRBJ2-1; 7 nucleotides agree with TRBD2. The CDR3 sequence is 15 residues long. Trimming cost V 0 bases and J 3 bases; bases outside gene matches: 3. The germline V gene encodes CDR1 SGHRS and CDR2 YFSETQ. The CDR3 here is CASSLVREDYNEQFF. CDR3 DNA sequence: TGCGCCAGCAGCTTGGTACGGGAGGACTACAATGAGCAGTTCTTC. The full variable domain, with the rest looked up from reference TRBV5-1 and TRBJ2-1, is KAGVTQTPRYLIKTRGQQVTLSCSPISGHRSVSWYQQTPGQGLQFLFEYFSETQRNKGNFPGRFSGRQFSNSRSEMNVSTLELGDSALYLCASSLVREDYNEQFFGPGTRLTVL.

The chain uses TRBV28 and TRBJ2-5; 8 bases line up with TRBD1. The trim removed 8 bases at V and 4 bases at J, leaving 3 bases unmatched. Germline CDR1 reads MDHEN; CDR2 reads SYDVKM. The CDR3 sequence is 12 residues long. CDR3 sequence reads: CASGRGLETQYF. The CDR3 DNA reads as TGTGCCAGCGGCAGGGGGCTAGAGACCCAGTACTTC.

The CDR3 bases are TGTGCCAGCAAGGGTGGGGAGTCGATAGAGACCCAGTACTTC. Protein: CASKGGESIETQYF. The chain links TRBV2 to TRBJ2-5; weak D call: TRBD2 (5 bases). V was pared by 7 bases and J by 4 bases, with 16 bases between. The CDR3 length is 14 residues. Germline CDR1 is SNHLY and CDR2 is FYNNEI.

The chain is built from TRBV7-9 and TRBJ2-7; D may be TRBD1 (6 bases). V lost 4 bases and J 3 bases, leaving 13 bases between the germline ends. CDR1 and CDR2 from the germline V gene are SEHNR and FQNEAQ (reference sequence). CDR3 length: 14 amino acids. The CDR3 DNA reads as TGTGCCAGCAGCTCCGGACAGAGGAGCTACGAGCAGTACTTC. Protein sequence: CASSSGQRSYEQYF.

The V call is TRBV7-3, the J call TRBJ2-1, with 10 positions matching TRBD2. Germline CDR1 reads SGHTA; CDR2 reads FQGTGA. CDR3 length equals 15 residues. Trimming at V came to 2 bases and at J to 7 bases, leaving 5 bases not matched to a gene. The CDR3: CASSLALAGVNEQFF. CDR3 sequence (DNA): TGTGCCAGCAGCTTAGCCCTAGCGGGAGTGAATGAGCAGTTCTTC.

On this clone itself: Other DNA variants within this sample encode the same CDR3. The genes are TRBV5-1 and TRBJ2-7; TRBD2 might be the D (6 bases). The CDR3 is 14 amino acids. V was pared by 2 bases and J by 0 bases, with 9 bases between. Germline V gene sequence: CDR1 SGHRS, CDR2 YFSETQ. CDR3 sequence (DNA): TGCGCCAGCAGCTTAGCGGGCAGCTCCTACGAGCAGTACTTC. Translated, it gives CASSLAGSSYEQYF.

The chain employs TRBV30 and TRBJ2-1; 8 bases line up with TRBD2. The CDR3 consists of 18 residues. Trimming at V came to 3 bases and at J to 4 bases, leaving 17 bases not matched to a gene. Germline assignment: CDR1 GTSNPN and CDR2 SVGIG (reference sequence). CDR3 coding DNA: TGTGCCTGGAGATCGGGACTAGTTTCCTGGGGCTCTTACAATGAGCAGTTCTTC. Its protein product is CAWRSGLVSWGSYNEQFF.

The CDR3 DNA sequence: TGTGCTAGTGTCGGGTCCTGGACAGGTGGGACAGATACGCAGTATTTT. This codes for CASVGSWTGGTDTQYF. The chain joins TRBV12-5 to TRBJ2-3; 7 nucleotides line up with TRBD1. V lost 7 bases, J lost 3 bases, and 13 bases stayed unmatched. This CDR3 spans 16 amino acids. Germline loops: CDR1 LGHNT, CDR2 FRNRAP.

The chain combines TRBV7-3 with TRBJ2-7; 7 bases agree with TRBD1. This CDR3 has 13 residues. J lost 2 bases, V lost 5 bases, and 3 bases had no gene match. From germline, CDR1 is SGHTA and CDR2 FQGTGA. Here the CDR3 reads CASSQGQTYEQYF. The CDR3, as DNA: TGTGCCAGCAGCCAGGGACAGACCTACGAGCAGTACTTC. The full variable domain, completed using reference TRBV7-3 and TRBJ2-7, is GAGVSQTPSNKVTEKGKYVELRCDPISGHTALYWYRQSLGQGPEFLIYFQGTGAADDSGLPNDRFFAVRPEGSVSTLKIQRTERGDSAVYLCASSQGQTYEQYFGPGTRLTVT.

The rearrangement joins TRBV12-3 or TRBV12-4 to TRBJ1-4; 9 bases fit TRBD1. With 6 bases clipped from V and 10 bases from J, the junction kept 6 bases outside the gene matches. This CDR3 is 13 amino acids long. CDR3 bases: TGTGCCAGCAGGCGGACAGGGGAAGGAAAACTGTTTTTT. It specifies CASRRTGEGKLFF.

The chain has TRBV11-2 and TRBJ2-3, with a possible D match to TRBD2 (6 bases). The CDR3 has 19 amino acids. From germline, CDR1 is SGHAT and CDR2 FQNNGV. Deletions cut 3 bases from V and 2 bases from J, with 24 bases between. CDR3 bases: TGTGCCAGCAGCTTCTTCAGGTGGAGCGGGTCTAGCTTCACAGATACGCAGTATTTT. Amino acids: CASSFFRWSGSSFTDTQYF.

Only one count was recorded for this clone. The V call is TRBV5-1, the J call TRBJ1-1; perhaps TRBD1 as D (5 bases). There are 15 residues in the CDR3. Germline V gives CDR1 SGHRS, CDR2 YFSETQ. V dropped 4 bases and J dropped 1 base, with 14 bases sitting between them. CDR3 region: CASSPSTAKNTEAFF. The DNA of the CDR3 is TGCGCCAGCAGCCCTTCGACAGCCAAGAACACTGAAGCTTTCTTT. Full variable domain (rest looked up from reference TRBV5-1 and TRBJ1-1): KAGVTQTPRYLIKTRGQQVTLSCSPISGHRSVSWYQQTPGQGLQFLFEYFSETQRNKGNFPGRFSGRQFSNSRSEMNVSTLELGDSALYLCASSPSTAKNTEAFFGQGTRLTVV.

This chain uses TRBV6-5 with TRBJ1-2; D is unresolved. The CDR3 contains 11 residues. Trimming stripped 4 bases from V and 5 bases from J, with 5 bases between. Germline V gene sequence: CDR1 MNHEY, CDR2 SVGAGI. The CDR3, as DNA: TGTGCCAGCAGTTCGGGGTATGGCTACACCTTC. Its translation is CASSSGYGYTF.

The J gene is TRBJ1-6, the V gene TRBV11-3; 7 nucleotides agree with TRBD1. V shed 0 bases and J 15 bases; nucleotides not matched to a gene: 8. CDR1 and CDR2 (germline): SGHNT, YENEEA. CDR3 length: 14 amino acids. CDR3 protein: CASSLDTARQGLHF. The CDR3, as DNA: TGTGCCAGCAGCTTAGATACAGCTCGACAGGGCCTCCACTTT.